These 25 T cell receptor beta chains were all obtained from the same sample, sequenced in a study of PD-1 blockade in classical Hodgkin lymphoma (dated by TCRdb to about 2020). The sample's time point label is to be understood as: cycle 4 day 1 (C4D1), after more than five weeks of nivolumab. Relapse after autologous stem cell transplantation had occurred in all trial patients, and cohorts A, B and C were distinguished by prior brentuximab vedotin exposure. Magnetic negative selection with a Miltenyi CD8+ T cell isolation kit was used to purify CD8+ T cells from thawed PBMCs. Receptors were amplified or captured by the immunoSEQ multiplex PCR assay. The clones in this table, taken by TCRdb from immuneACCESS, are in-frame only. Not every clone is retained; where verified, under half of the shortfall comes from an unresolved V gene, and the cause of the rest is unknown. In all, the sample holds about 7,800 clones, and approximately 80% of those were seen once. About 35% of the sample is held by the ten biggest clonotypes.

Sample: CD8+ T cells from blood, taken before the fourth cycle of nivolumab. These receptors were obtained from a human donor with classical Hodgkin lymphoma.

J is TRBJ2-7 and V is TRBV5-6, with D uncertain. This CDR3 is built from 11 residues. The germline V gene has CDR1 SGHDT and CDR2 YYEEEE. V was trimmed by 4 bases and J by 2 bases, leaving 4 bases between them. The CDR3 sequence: CASSGPYEQYF. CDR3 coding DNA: TGTGCCAGCAGCGGTCCCTACGAGCAGTACTTC.

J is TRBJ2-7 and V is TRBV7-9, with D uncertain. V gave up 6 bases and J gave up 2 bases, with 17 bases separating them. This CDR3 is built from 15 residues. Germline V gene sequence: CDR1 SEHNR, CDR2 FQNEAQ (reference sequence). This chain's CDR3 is CASSSRAEPTYEQYF. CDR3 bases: TGTGCCAGCAGTTCAAGGGCCGAGCCGACCTACGAGCAGTACTTC.

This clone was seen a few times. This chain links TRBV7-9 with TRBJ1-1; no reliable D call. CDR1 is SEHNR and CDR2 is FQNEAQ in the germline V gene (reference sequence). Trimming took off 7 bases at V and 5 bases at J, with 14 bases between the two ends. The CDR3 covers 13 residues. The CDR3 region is CASTPVPGTEAFF. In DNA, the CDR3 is TGTGCCAGCACCCCTGTCCCGGGGACTGAAGCTTTCTTT.

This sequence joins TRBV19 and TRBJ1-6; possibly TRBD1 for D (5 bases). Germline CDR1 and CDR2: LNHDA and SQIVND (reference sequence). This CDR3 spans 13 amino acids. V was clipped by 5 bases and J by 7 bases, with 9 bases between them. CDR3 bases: TGTGCCAGTAGTCCAGGGACGAATTCACCCCTCCACTTT. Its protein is CASSPGTNSPLHF.

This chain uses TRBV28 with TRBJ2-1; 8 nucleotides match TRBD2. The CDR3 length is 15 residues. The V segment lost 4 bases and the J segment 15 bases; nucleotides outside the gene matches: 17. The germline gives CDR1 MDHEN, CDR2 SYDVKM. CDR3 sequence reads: CASSSQGLVSLGGFF. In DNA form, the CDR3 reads TGTGCCAGCAGTTCCCAGGGACTAGTGTCCTTGGGTGGGTTCTTC. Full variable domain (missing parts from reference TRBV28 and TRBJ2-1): DVKVTQSSRYLVKRTGEKVFLECVQDMDHENMFWYRQDPGLGLRLIYFSYDVKMKEKGDIPEGYSVSREKKERFSLILESASTNQTSMYLCASSSQGLVSLGGFFGPGTRLTVL.

In DNA, the CDR3 is TGTGCCAGCAGCCCACTACCGGGGCGGGAAAACACCGGGGAGCTGTTTTTT. It is translated as CASSPLPGRENTGELFF. This chain links TRBV7-9 with TRBJ2-2; TRBD2 might be the D (6 bases). Germline V gives CDR1 SEHNR, CDR2 FQNEAQ (reference sequence). This CDR3 is 17 amino acids long. Trimming removed 5 bases at V and 2 bases at J, with 18 bases between.

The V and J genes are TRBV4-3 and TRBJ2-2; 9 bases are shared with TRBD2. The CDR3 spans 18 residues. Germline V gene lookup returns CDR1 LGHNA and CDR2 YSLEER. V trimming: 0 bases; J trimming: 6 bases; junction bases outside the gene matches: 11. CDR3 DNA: TGCGCCAGCAGCCAAGACGATCCGGGACTAGCTGGTGCCGGGGAGCTGTTTTTT. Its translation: CASSQDDPGLAGAGELFF.

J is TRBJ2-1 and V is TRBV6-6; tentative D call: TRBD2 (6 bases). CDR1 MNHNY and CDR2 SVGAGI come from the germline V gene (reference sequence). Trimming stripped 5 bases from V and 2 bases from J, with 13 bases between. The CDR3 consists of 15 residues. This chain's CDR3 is CASSKGLYPYNEQFF. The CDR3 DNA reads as TGTGCCAGCAGTAAGGGACTTTATCCCTACAATGAGCAGTTCTTC.

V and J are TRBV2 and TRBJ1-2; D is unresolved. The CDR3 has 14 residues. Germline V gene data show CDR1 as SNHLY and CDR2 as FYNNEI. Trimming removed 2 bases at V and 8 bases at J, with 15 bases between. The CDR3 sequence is CASSELGSSKGYTF. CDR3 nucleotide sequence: TGTGCCAGCAGTGAATTGGGAAGTTCGAAAGGCTACACCTTC.

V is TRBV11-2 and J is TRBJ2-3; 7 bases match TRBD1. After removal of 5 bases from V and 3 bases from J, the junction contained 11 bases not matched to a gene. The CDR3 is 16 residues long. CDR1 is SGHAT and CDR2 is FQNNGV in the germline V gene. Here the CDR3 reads CASSTRQGRATDTQYF. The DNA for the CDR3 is TGTGCCAGCAGCACCCGACAGGGTAGGGCAACAGATACGCAGTATTTT.

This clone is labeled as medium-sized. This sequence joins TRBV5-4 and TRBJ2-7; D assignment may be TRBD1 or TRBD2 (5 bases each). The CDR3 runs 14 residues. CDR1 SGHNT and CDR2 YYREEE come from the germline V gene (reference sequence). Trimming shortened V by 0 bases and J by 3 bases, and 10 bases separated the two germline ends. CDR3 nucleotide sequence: TGTGCCAGCAGCTTGGTGGGACGGCACTACGAGCAGTACTTC. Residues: CASSLVGRHYEQYF. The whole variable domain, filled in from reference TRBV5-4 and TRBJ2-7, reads ETGVTQSPTHLIKTRGQQVTLRCSSQSGHNTVSWYQQALGQGPQFIFQYYREEENGRGNFPPRFSGLQFPNYSSELNVNALELDDSALYLCASSLVGRHYEQYFGPGTRLTVT.

Here the CDR3 DNA reads TGTGCCAGCAGCTTGGAAGGGGACAGTGAAGCTTTCTTT. Its translation is CASSLEGDSEAFF. The gene calls are TRBV5-5 and TRBJ1-1; 7 bases line up with TRBD1. Germline CDR1 reads SGHKS; CDR2 reads YYEKEE (reference sequence). V lost 0 bases, J lost 7 bases, and 3 bases stayed unmatched. The CDR3 runs to 13 residues.

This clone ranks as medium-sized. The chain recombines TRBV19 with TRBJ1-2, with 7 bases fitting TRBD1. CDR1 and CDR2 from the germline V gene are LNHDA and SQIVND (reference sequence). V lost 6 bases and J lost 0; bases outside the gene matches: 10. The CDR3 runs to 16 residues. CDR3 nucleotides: TGTGCCAGTAGCCAGAGAGGGGGCTTGGCTAACTATGGCTACACCTTC. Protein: CASSQRGGLANYGYTF.

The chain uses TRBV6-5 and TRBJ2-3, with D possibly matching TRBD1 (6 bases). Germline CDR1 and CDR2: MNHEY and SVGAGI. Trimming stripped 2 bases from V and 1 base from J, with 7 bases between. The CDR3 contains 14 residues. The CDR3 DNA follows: TGTGCCAGCAGTTACAACAGGGGCACAGATACGCAGTATTTT. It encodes CASSYNRGTDTQYF.

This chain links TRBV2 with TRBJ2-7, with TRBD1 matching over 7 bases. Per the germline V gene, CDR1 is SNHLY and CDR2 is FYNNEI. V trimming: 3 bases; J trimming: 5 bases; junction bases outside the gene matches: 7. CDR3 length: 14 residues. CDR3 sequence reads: CASSDNRGRDEQYF. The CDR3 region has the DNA TGTGCCAGCAGTGATAACAGGGGCCGGGACGAGCAGTACTTC. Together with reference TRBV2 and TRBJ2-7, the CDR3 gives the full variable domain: EPEVTQTPSHQVTQMGQEVILRCVPISNHLYFYWYRQILGQKVEFLVSFYNNEISEKSEIFDDQFSVERPDGSNFTLKIRSTKLEDSAMYFCASSDNRGRDEQYFGPGTRLTVT.

CDR3 in DNA: TGTGCCAGCAGTGCCTCCGGGACTAGCGCTTACAATGAGCAGTTCTTC. Amino acid sequence: CASSASGTSAYNEQFF. This sequence joins TRBV6-1 and TRBJ2-1, with 10 bases lining up with TRBD2. This CDR3 has 16 amino acids. Unmatched junction bases numbered 7, after V lost 4 bases and J lost 4 bases. Per the germline V gene, CDR1 is MNHNS and CDR2 is SASEGT.

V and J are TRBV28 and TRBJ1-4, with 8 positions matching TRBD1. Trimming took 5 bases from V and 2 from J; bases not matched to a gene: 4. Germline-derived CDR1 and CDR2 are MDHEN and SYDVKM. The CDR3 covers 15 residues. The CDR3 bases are TGTGCCAGCAGTAAGGACAGGGCGACTAATGAAAAACTGTTTTTT. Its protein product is CASSKDRATNEKLFF.

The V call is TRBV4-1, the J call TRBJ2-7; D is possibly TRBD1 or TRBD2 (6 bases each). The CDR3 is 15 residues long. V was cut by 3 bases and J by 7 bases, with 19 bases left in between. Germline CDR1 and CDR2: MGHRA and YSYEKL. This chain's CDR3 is CASSHSFGGVYEQYF. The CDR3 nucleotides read TGCGCCAGCAGCCATTCCTTCGGGGGCGTGTATGAGCAGTACTTC.

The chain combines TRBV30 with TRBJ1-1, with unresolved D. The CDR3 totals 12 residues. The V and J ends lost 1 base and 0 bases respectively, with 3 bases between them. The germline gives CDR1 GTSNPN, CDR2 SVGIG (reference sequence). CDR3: CAWSDLNTEAFF. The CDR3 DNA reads TGTGCCTGGAGTGACTTGAACACTGAAGCTTTCTTT.

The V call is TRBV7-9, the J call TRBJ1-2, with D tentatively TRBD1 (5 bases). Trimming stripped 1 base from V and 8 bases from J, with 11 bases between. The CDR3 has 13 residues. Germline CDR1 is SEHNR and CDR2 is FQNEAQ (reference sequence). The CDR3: CASSLGGAGGYTF. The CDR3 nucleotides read TGTGCCAGCAGCTTAGGCGGGGCGGGAGGCTACACCTTC. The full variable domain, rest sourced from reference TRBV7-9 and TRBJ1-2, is DTGVSQNPRHKITKRGQNVTFRCDPISEHNRLYWYRQTLGQGPEFLTYFQNEAQLEKSRLLSDRFSAERPKGSFSTLEIQRTEQGDSAMYLCASSLGGAGGYTFGSGTRLTVV.

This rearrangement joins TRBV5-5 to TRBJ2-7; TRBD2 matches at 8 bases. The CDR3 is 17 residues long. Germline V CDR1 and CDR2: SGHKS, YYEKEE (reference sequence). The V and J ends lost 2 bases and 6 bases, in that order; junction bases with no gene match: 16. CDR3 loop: CASSLAVGRGAVREQYF. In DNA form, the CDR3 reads TGTGCCAGCAGCTTAGCAGTTGGGCGGGGGGCTGTTCGCGAGCAGTACTTC.

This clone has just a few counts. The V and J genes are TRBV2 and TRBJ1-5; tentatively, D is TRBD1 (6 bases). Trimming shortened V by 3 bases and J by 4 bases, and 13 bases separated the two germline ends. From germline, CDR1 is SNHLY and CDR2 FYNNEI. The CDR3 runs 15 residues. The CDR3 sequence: CASSELGQNNQPQHF. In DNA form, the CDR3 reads TGTGCCAGCAGTGAGTTGGGACAAAATAATCAGCCCCAGCATTTT.

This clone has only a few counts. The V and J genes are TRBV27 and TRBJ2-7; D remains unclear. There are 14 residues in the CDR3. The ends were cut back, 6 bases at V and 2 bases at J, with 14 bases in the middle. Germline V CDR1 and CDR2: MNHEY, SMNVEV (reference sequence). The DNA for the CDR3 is TGTGCCAGCAGCCTCCGCGATCCCACCTACGAGCAGTACTTC. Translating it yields CASSLRDPTYEQYF.

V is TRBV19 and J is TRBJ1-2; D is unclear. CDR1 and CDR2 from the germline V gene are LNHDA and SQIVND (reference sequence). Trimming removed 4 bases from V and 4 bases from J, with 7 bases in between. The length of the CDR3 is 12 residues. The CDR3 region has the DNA TGTGCCAGTAGTACGGGCGGCTATGGCTACACCTTC. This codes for CASSTGGYGYTF.

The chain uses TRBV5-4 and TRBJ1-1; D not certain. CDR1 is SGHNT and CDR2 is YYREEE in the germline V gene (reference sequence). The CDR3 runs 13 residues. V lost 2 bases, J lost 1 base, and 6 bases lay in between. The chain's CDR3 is CASSFNANTEAFF. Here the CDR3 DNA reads TGTGCCAGCAGCTTTAATGCGAACACTGAAGCTTTCTTT.